One sample yielded the 16 T cell receptor beta chains listed below, sequenced in a study of shared clonotypes between healthy human individuals. Clones were sequenced by immunoSEQ multiplex PCR, and TCRdb holds only the in-frame ones, with some missing. The sample shows about 1,500,000 clones, over 95% of them seen only once. Sequenced material: naive CD4+ T cells sorted from blood. The subset here: CD45RA+ positively selected. The receptors shown here come from a man between 25 and 39 years old in good health.

This clone has only a few counts. The gene calls are TRBV6-5 and TRBJ2-7; 7 bases match TRBD1. The length of the CDR3 is 14 residues. Per the germline V gene, CDR1 is MNHEY and CDR2 is SVGAGI. With 2 bases clipped from V and 6 bases from J, the junction kept 7 bases outside the gene matches. CDR3 sequence (DNA): TGTGCCAGCAGTTACCTCGATAGGGGGCTCGAGCAGTACTTC. Amino acids: CASSYLDRGLEQYF.

This chain links TRBV27 with TRBJ2-3; 8 bases are a match to TRBD2. Unmatched junction bases numbered 12, after V lost 9 bases and J lost 4 bases. The CDR3 is 15 amino acids. Per germline, CDR1 MNHEY and CDR2 SMNVEV (reference sequence). This CDR3 reads CASKPQRELADTQYF. The CDR3 DNA is TGTGCCAGTAAACCCCAGCGGGAGCTGGCAGATACGCAGTATTTT.

This clone showed up just a few times. The chain joins TRBV19 to TRBJ1-1; tentative D call: TRBD1 (6 bases). CDR1 LNHDA and CDR2 SQIVND come from the germline V gene (reference sequence). V was cut by 4 bases and J by 9 bases, with 12 bases left in between. This CDR3 contains 12 residues. The DNA for the CDR3 is TGTGCCAGTAGTAGAACCGGGACACAAGCTTTCTTT. Its protein is CASSRTGTQAFF.

The J gene is TRBJ1-5, the V gene TRBV5-8; D unclear. Germline V CDR1 and CDR2: SGHTS, YDEGEE. Deletions cut 5 bases from V and 6 bases from J, with 21 bases between. CDR3 size: 16 residues. CDR3 sequence: CASRPRRLGLSQPQHF. In nucleotides, the CDR3 is TGTGCCAGCAGACCCCGACGTCTCGGGCTAAGTCAGCCCCAGCATTTT.

Only a few counts were recorded for this clone. V and J are TRBV18 and TRBJ1-2; D gene uncertain. Germline V gives CDR1 KGHSH, CDR2 LQKENI. This CDR3 contains 12 residues. Trimming removed 0 bases at V and 13 bases at J, with 12 bases between. The CDR3 loop is CASSPPDLRCTF. The CDR3 DNA reads TGTGCCAGCTCACCACCTGATTTGAGGTGCACCTTC.

This rearrangement joins TRBV11-2 to TRBJ2-7; 10 bases line up with TRBD2. The CDR3 contains 15 residues. The J segment lost 4 bases and the V segment lost 5 bases, leaving 8 bases of the junction unmatched. Germline V gives CDR1 SGHAT, CDR2 FQNNGV. CDR3 coding DNA: TGTGCCAGCAGCCCCGACCTGGGACTAGCGTACGAGCAGTACTTC. It is translated as CASSPDLGLAYEQYF.

The rearrangement joins TRBV6-5 to TRBJ2-7; D gene ambiguous. This CDR3 has 13 amino acids. Germline V gives CDR1 MNHEY, CDR2 SVGAGI. V lost 6 bases and J 6 bases, leaving 15 bases between the germline ends. The CDR3 nucleotides read TGTGCCAGCAGGTTGACGTTGCTGACCGAGCAGTACTTC. This codes for CASRLTLLTEQYF.

The genes are TRBV4-2 and TRBJ2-7, with TRBD2 as a possible D gene (6 bases). From germline, CDR1 is LGHNA and CDR2 YNFKEQ. Trimming stripped 0 bases from V and 7 bases from J, with 16 bases between. The CDR3 is made up of 15 amino acids. The CDR3 loop is CASSQEVAAGREQYF. In DNA form, the CDR3 reads TGTGCCAGCAGCCAAGAGGTAGCGGCGGGCAGAGAGCAGTACTTC.

This sequence joins TRBV7-2 and TRBJ2-7, with D hard to call. Germline CDR1 reads SGHTA; CDR2 reads FQGNSA. The CDR3 has 14 amino acids. V dropped 4 bases and J dropped 0 bases, with 10 bases sitting between them. The CDR3 region is CASSSLVSSYEQYF. The CDR3 coding sequence is TGTGCCAGCAGCTCTCTAGTTAGCTCCTACGAGCAGTACTTC.

The chain has TRBV9 and TRBJ2-5, with 7 nucleotides matching TRBD1. The CDR3 is 15 amino acids. CDR1 is SGDLS and CDR2 is YYNGEE in the germline V gene. V trimming: 5 bases; J trimming: 4 bases; junction bases outside the gene matches: 11. This CDR3 is CASSSVSGTVETQYF. The CDR3 nucleotides are TGTGCCAGCAGTTCTGTATCCGGGACAGTAGAGACCCAGTACTTC.

The rearrangement joins TRBV7-8 to TRBJ2-7, with 9 bases that match TRBD2. The CDR3 length is 14 residues. The J segment lost 1 base and the V segment lost 5 bases, leaving 3 bases of the junction unmatched. In germline, CDR1 is SGHVS, CDR2 FQNEAQ. The CDR3 reads CASSTSGRSYEQYF. The CDR3 coding sequence is TGTGCCAGCAGCACCAGCGGGAGGTCCTACGAGCAGTACTTC.

The chain is built from TRBV11-2 and TRBJ2-7; D is unclear. Germline loops: CDR1 SGHAT, CDR2 FQNNGV. The CDR3 contains 15 residues. V was pared by 1 base and J by 5 bases, with 15 bases between. The CDR3 DNA sequence: TGTGCCAGCAGCTTAGGTCTAGGGATTACCCACGAGCAGTACTTC. Translating gives CASSLGLGITHEQYF.

The CDR3 DNA reads TGCGCCAGCAGTGAGGGGCTTTTGCAGCCCCAGCATTTT. Encoded protein: CASSEGLLQPQHF. The chain links TRBV10-1 to TRBJ1-5; D uncertain. In germline, CDR1 is WNHNN, CDR2 SYGVQD (reference sequence). The germline V and J ends were trimmed by 2 bases and 7 bases, with 9 bases remaining between them. This CDR3 is 13 amino acids long.

This chain joins TRBV5-1 and TRBJ2-7, with 9 bases that match TRBD1. CDR3 length: 14 amino acids. Germline V lookup: CDR1 SGHRS, CDR2 YFSETQ. Losses at the gene ends were 0 bases for V and 9 bases for J; bases not matched to a gene: 7. The CDR3 sequence: CASSLGDRVFVQYF. CDR3 sequence (DNA): TGCGCCAGCAGCTTGGGGGACAGGGTGTTCGTGCAGTACTTC.

The chain combines TRBV28 with TRBJ1-4; D is uncertain. Germline V CDR1 and CDR2: MDHEN, SYDVKM. With 3 bases removed from V and 0 bases from J, the gap between germline ends came to 11 bases. This CDR3 spans 16 amino acids. The CDR3 DNA follows: TGTGCCAGCAGTTTGAAGGTTGGGACAACTAATGAAAAACTGTTTTTT. Amino acid sequence: CASSLKVGTTNEKLFF.

DNA for the CDR3: TGTGCCAGCACCCTCCTCCTGGAAGCTTTCTTT. It specifies CASTLLLEAFF. V and J are TRBV25-1 and TRBJ1-1; the D is unclear. Germline V gene sequence: CDR1 MGHDK, CDR2 SYGVNS. The CDR3 is 11 residues long. With 7 bases removed from V and 8 bases from J, the gap between germline ends came to 11 bases.